The T cell receptor (beta chain) described here comes from a study of circulating CD8 cells and anti-PD-1 response in melanoma. The overall study: Treatment was intravenous nivolumab at 3 mg/kg every 2 weeks. Study results and caveats: Most experiments lacked replicates. The cohort mixed treatment-naive and previously treated patients. Published repertoire comparisons used only baseline and M1 samples.

As concerns this clonotype: As yet, its antigen is unknown.

Using 15 ng of total RNA, TCR libraries were made with the QIAseq Immune Repertoire TCR panel. TCRdb re-called the reads through MiXCR, storing one row per CDR3 protein. Among roughly 290 distinct CDR3 sequences listed, less than 11% were seen once. From live CD3+CD8+TCRalphabeta+ cells, four PD-1 and/or TIGIT subsets were sorted. Germline loops: CDR1 ENHRY, CDR2 SYGVKD. The ends lost 6 bases at V and 6 bases at J; junction bases unmatched: 8. There are 15 residues in the CDR3. The receptor was derived from a human donor with melanoma. The sequencing used CD8+ T cells from PBMCs, collected at baseline or after one month of anti-PD-1 therapy (not recorded which). The chain has TRBV10-3 and TRBJ2-2; 9 positions agree with TRBD1. This chain's CDR3 is CAISPTGGSAGELFF. CDR3 DNA: TGTGCCATCAGCCCGACAGGGGGATCGGCCGGGGAGCTGTTTTTT.